Listed below are T cell receptor beta chains from one sample, sequenced in a study of persistence of HIV-infected CD4 T cells. Some clones are missing from TCRdb's copy, which holds only in-frame ones; the method was immunoSEQ multiplex PCR. The sample has roughly 30,000 clones; roughly 80% are singletons. These TCRs' antigens remain unknown. Here the sequenced sample was CD4+ T cells sorted from PBMCs after roughly 18-hour stimulation, taken from a patient who received antiretroviral therapy. These receptors came from an adult woman with HIV who was CMV-seropositive. Both conserved end residues are part of each CDR3. A D gene is named only where the DNA matches it firmly. Not every row has a clone size; where given, it reads once, few, many or a size class.

clone_size: -; d_call: -; j_call: TRBJ1-3; v_call: TRBV19; cdr3_nt: TGTGCCAGTAGTTGGGGAGGGCCTGTCAACTCTGGAAACACCATATATTTT; cdr3_aa: CASSWGGPVNSGNTIYF
clone_size: -; d_call: -; j_call: TRBJ1-2; v_call: TRBV7-9; cdr3_nt: TGTGCCAGCAGCCGTGGTCCGGTCGGCTTAAACTATGGCTACACCTTC; cdr3_aa: CASSRGPVGLNYGYTF
clone_size: -; d_call: -; j_call: TRBJ2-2; v_call: TRBV10-3; cdr3_nt: TGTGCCATCAGTGAGTCATCGTACAGGGACACCGGGGAGCTGTTTTTT; cdr3_aa: CAISESSYRDTGELFF
clone_size: -; d_call: TRBD1; j_call: TRBJ1-2; v_call: TRBV11-1; cdr3_nt: TGTGCCAGCAGCCCGACGGACAGGCGGGATGGCTACACCTTC; cdr3_aa: CASSPTDRRDGYTF
clone_size: -; d_call: TRBD2; j_call: TRBJ2-3; v_call: TRBV6-5; cdr3_nt: TGTGCCAGCAGTATGGGGAAACTAGCGGGGGATACGCAGTATTTT; cdr3_aa: CASSMGKLAGDTQYF
clone_size: few; d_call: -; j_call: TRBJ1-2; v_call: TRBV5-6; cdr3_nt: TGTGCCACCCTGTTGGGAAATCTTAACTATGGCTACACCTTC; cdr3_aa: CATLLGNLNYGYTF
clone_size: -; d_call: -; j_call: TRBJ2-1; v_call: TRBV5-1; cdr3_nt: TGCGCCAGCAGCTTGGGCCTCAGGGTCAATGAGCAGTTCTTC; cdr3_aa: CASSLGLRVNEQFF
clone_size: -; d_call: -; j_call: TRBJ1-1; v_call: TRBV19; cdr3_nt: TGTGCCAGTATCTCAATTCTTAGGGGAACGGGGAACACTGAAGCTTTCTTT; cdr3_aa: CASISILRGTGNTEAFF
clone_size: -; d_call: -; j_call: TRBJ1-5; v_call: TRBV7-9; cdr3_nt: TGTGCCAGCAGCTTAGGGGCTGGCAATCAGCCCCAGCATTTT; cdr3_aa: CASSLGAGNQPQHF
clone_size: -; d_call: TRBD1; j_call: TRBJ2-2; v_call: TRBV19; cdr3_nt: TGTGCCAGTAGTATCGGGACAGGGAATGGCGGGGAGCTGTTTTTT; cdr3_aa: CASSIGTGNGGELFF
clone_size: -; d_call: -; j_call: TRBJ1-1; v_call: TRBV19; cdr3_nt: TGTGCCAGTAGTATAGCCCCGAACACTGAAGCTTTCTTT; cdr3_aa: CASSIAPNTEAFF
clone_size: -; d_call: TRBD1; j_call: TRBJ1-4; v_call: TRBV5-4; cdr3_nt: TGTGCCAGCAGCTTTCAGGGACAGGGAGGTGAAAAACTGTTTTTT; cdr3_aa: CASSFQGQGGEKLFF
clone_size: -; d_call: -; j_call: TRBJ1-2; v_call: TRBV5-3; cdr3_nt: TGTGCCAGAAGCGCCTCGGGAATTCCGGAGCACTATGGCTACACCTTC; cdr3_aa: CARSASGIPEHYGYTF
clone_size: few; d_call: -; j_call: TRBJ1-5; v_call: TRBV6-6; cdr3_nt: TGTGCCAGCAGTCCCCGGGACGGAGGAGGGACTACGCCCCAGCATTTT; cdr3_aa: CASSPRDGGGTTPQHF
clone_size: -; d_call: -; j_call: TRBJ1-5; v_call: TRBV12-5; cdr3_nt: TGTGCTAGTGGCCCCGACAATCAGCCCCAGCATTTT; cdr3_aa: CASGPDNQPQHF
clone_size: -; d_call: -; j_call: TRBJ1-5; v_call: TRBV18; cdr3_nt: TGTGCCAGCTCACCGGAAGGGGGGGAACAGCCCCAGCATTTT; cdr3_aa: CASSPEGGEQPQHF
clone_size: once; d_call: -; j_call: TRBJ1-4; v_call: TRBV7-2; cdr3_nt: TGTGCCAGCAGCTTAGCGGGAGGGGCGGGTGAAAAACTGTTTTTT; cdr3_aa: CASSLAGGAGEKLFF
clone_size: -; d_call: -; j_call: TRBJ1-2; v_call: TRBV5-1; cdr3_nt: TGCGCCAGCAGCTTGGGGAACCTGGAGTATGGCTACACCTTC; cdr3_aa: CASSLGNLEYGYTF
clone_size: -; d_call: TRBD1; j_call: TRBJ1-6; v_call: TRBV6-6; cdr3_nt: TGTGCCAGCAGGCGAGGGGGTCAGGACAGGGCGTTTCTGTCACCCCTCCACTTT; cdr3_aa: CASRRGGQDRAFLSPLHF
clone_size: -; d_call: TRBD1; j_call: TRBJ1-1; v_call: TRBV5-1; cdr3_nt: TGCGCCAGCAGCGGCGGGACAGGGAATACTGAAGCTTTCTTT; cdr3_aa: CASSGGTGNTEAFF
clone_size: -; d_call: -; j_call: TRBJ1-1; v_call: TRBV5-1; cdr3_nt: TGCGCCAGCAGCCCTGATCGACAGGAGGGTACTGAAGCTTTCTTT; cdr3_aa: CASSPDRQEGTEAFF
clone_size: -; d_call: -; j_call: TRBJ1-4; v_call: TRBV5-4; cdr3_nt: TGTGCCAGCAGCCTTGACTTGTCTAATGAAAAACTGTTTTTT; cdr3_aa: CASSLDLSNEKLFF
clone_size: -; d_call: -; j_call: TRBJ1-1; v_call: TRBV5-1; cdr3_nt: TGCGCCAGCAGCTTACGATTTCAGGGTAACACTGAAGCTTTCTTT; cdr3_aa: CASSLRFQGNTEAFF
clone_size: -; d_call: TRBD1; j_call: TRBJ1-5; v_call: TRBV7-6; cdr3_nt: TGTGCCAGCAGCTTACCAGGGGGGCCCCAGCATTTT; cdr3_aa: CASSLPGGPQHF
clone_size: few; d_call: TRBD1; j_call: TRBJ1-5; v_call: TRBV29-1; cdr3_nt: TGCAGCGCATGGGACAGGGAGGCTGATCAGCCCCAGCATTTT; cdr3_aa: CSAWDREADQPQHF
clone_size: -; d_call: TRBD1; j_call: TRBJ1-1; v_call: TRBV7-2; cdr3_nt: TGTGCCAGCAGTCCCGTCTCGGGGACAGACACTGAAGCTTTCTTT; cdr3_aa: CASSPVSGTDTEAFF
clone_size: -; d_call: -; j_call: TRBJ1-2; v_call: TRBV6-1; cdr3_nt: TGTGCCAGCAGTGAATCAACACCCTATGGCTACACCTTC; cdr3_aa: CASSESTPYGYTF
clone_size: -; d_call: TRBD1; j_call: TRBJ1-4; v_call: TRBV6-5; cdr3_nt: TGTGCCAGCAGTACAGGGGAAGCAACTAATGAAAAACTGTTTTTT; cdr3_aa: CASSTGEATNEKLFF
clone_size: few; d_call: -; j_call: TRBJ1-5; v_call: TRBV19; cdr3_nt: TGTGCCAGTAGTCAGGGGCGTCTCGGGGCCCAGCATTTT; cdr3_aa: CASSQGRLGAQHF
clone_size: -; d_call: TRBD1; j_call: TRBJ2-3; v_call: TRBV5-1; cdr3_nt: TGCGCCAGCAGCTTGACCCGGGACAGCTTTAGCACAGATACGCAGTATTTT; cdr3_aa: CASSLTRDSFSTDTQYF
clone_size: -; d_call: -; j_call: TRBJ2-2; v_call: TRBV24-1; cdr3_nt: TGTGCCACCAGTGACCCGGGGAGGAACACCGGGGAGCTGTTTTTT; cdr3_aa: CATSDPGRNTGELFF
clone_size: -; d_call: -; j_call: TRBJ2-2; v_call: TRBV7-3; cdr3_nt: TGTGCCAGCAGCCAGACAGCGAACACCGGGGAGCTGTTTTTT; cdr3_aa: CASSQTANTGELFF
clone_size: -; d_call: TRBD1; j_call: TRBJ2-5; v_call: TRBV5-1; cdr3_nt: TGCGCCAGCAGCTCACCTTTACAGGGGGCTGGGGAGACCCAGTACTTC; cdr3_aa: CASSSPLQGAGETQYF
clone_size: -; d_call: TRBD1; j_call: TRBJ2-1; v_call: TRBV29-1; cdr3_nt: TGCAGCGCAAAACAAGGAAGGGGGCTCAATGAGCAGTTCTTC; cdr3_aa: CSAKQGRGLNEQFF
clone_size: -; d_call: -; j_call: TRBJ2-6; v_call: TRBV7-3; cdr3_nt: TGTGCCAGCAGCTTAAGAAGCTCTGGGGCCAACGTCCTGACTTTC; cdr3_aa: CASSLRSSGANVLTF
clone_size: -; d_call: -; j_call: TRBJ1-1; v_call: TRBV6-5; cdr3_nt: TGTGCCAGCAGTCTTGCGGGCATGAACACTGAAGCTTTCTTT; cdr3_aa: CASSLAGMNTEAFF
clone_size: -; d_call: -; j_call: TRBJ2-1; v_call: TRBV2; cdr3_nt: TGTGCCAGCAGTGGGATTGGCGGGGAGCAGTTCTTC; cdr3_aa: CASSGIGGEQFF
clone_size: -; d_call: -; j_call: TRBJ1-6; v_call: TRBV6-1; cdr3_nt: TGTGCCACCCAGGTCGAGGGTAATAATTCACCCCTCCACTTT; cdr3_aa: CATQVEGNNSPLHF
clone_size: -; d_call: TRBD1; j_call: TRBJ1-2; v_call: TRBV19; cdr3_nt: TGTGCCAGTAGAGACAGGGCTTCTCAAACTAGCTATGGCTACACCTTC; cdr3_aa: CASRDRASQTSYGYTF
clone_size: -; d_call: -; j_call: TRBJ2-1; v_call: TRBV7-3; cdr3_nt: TGTGCCAGCAGCTTAGGCAGGGCTGGCAATGAGCAGTTCTTC; cdr3_aa: CASSLGRAGNEQFF
clone_size: -; d_call: -; j_call: TRBJ2-1; v_call: TRBV19; cdr3_nt: TGTGCCAGTAGTATCCGTGACGGGGTGGGCAATGAGCAGTTCTTC; cdr3_aa: CASSIRDGVGNEQFF
clone_size: -; d_call: TRBD1; j_call: TRBJ2-7; v_call: TRBV19; cdr3_nt: TGTGCCAGTAGTTTCGGGACAGGGGTAGGTGAGCAGTACTTC; cdr3_aa: CASSFGTGVGEQYF
clone_size: -; d_call: -; j_call: TRBJ2-5; v_call: TRBV15; cdr3_nt: TGTGCCACCAGCAGAGTAGGCGAAGAGACCCAGTACTTC; cdr3_aa: CATSRVGEETQYF
clone_size: -; d_call: TRBD1; j_call: TRBJ1-4; v_call: TRBV18; cdr3_nt: TGTGCCAGCTCACCCCCTGGGACAGATGAAAAACTGTTTTTT; cdr3_aa: CASSPPGTDEKLFF
clone_size: -; d_call: -; j_call: TRBJ1-6; v_call: TRBV19; cdr3_nt: TGTGCCAGTAGTACGGGACTGCTTGATTCACCCCTCCACTTT; cdr3_aa: CASSTGLLDSPLHF
clone_size: -; d_call: -; j_call: TRBJ2-2; v_call: TRBV12-3/TRBV12-4; cdr3_nt: TGTGCCAGCAGCCCAAGGACCACCGGGGAGCTGTTTTTT; cdr3_aa: CASSPRTTGELFF
clone_size: -; d_call: TRBD2; j_call: TRBJ2-1; v_call: TRBV2; cdr3_nt: TGTGCCAGCAGTGAAGCTAGCGGGGGGGCCGAGAATGAGCAGTTCTTC; cdr3_aa: CASSEASGGAENEQFF
clone_size: few; d_call: -; j_call: TRBJ1-3; v_call: TRBV7-2; cdr3_nt: TGTGCCAGCAGCTTAGATGTAGGCAGGGGAAACACCATATATTTT; cdr3_aa: CASSLDVGRGNTIYF
clone_size: -; d_call: -; j_call: TRBJ1-5; v_call: TRBV27; cdr3_nt: TGTGCCACCCGGGGGTTTAGCAATCAGCCCCAGCATTTT; cdr3_aa: CATRGFSNQPQHF
clone_size: -; d_call: TRBD1; j_call: TRBJ2-2; v_call: TRBV10-1; cdr3_nt: TGCGCCAGCAGCGGACAGGGGGCAACCGGGGAGCTGTTTTTT; cdr3_aa: CASSGQGATGELFF
clone_size: -; d_call: -; j_call: TRBJ1-2; v_call: TRBV10-3; cdr3_nt: TGTGCCTCCGAGGGGGGCAACTATGGCTACACCTTC; cdr3_aa: CASEGGNYGYTF
clone_size: few; d_call: -; j_call: TRBJ1-1; v_call: TRBV24-1; cdr3_nt: TGTGCCACCAGTGCAAGAGGGGGCACTGAAGCTTTCTTT; cdr3_aa: CATSARGGTEAFF